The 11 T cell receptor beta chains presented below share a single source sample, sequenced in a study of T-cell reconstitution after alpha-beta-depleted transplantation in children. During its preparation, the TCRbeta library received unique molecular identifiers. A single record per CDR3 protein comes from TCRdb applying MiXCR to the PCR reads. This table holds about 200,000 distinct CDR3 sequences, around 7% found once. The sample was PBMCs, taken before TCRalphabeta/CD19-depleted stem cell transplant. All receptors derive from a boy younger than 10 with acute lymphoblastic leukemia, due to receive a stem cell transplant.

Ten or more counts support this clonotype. CDR3 residues: CASSQDRSYEQYF. The CDR3 DNA follows: TGTGCCAGCTCACAGGACCGTTCCTACGAGCAGTACTTC. The chain carries TRBV18 and TRBJ2-7; D is unresolved. Germline V CDR1 and CDR2: KGHSH, LQKENI. The V end lost 4 bases, the J end lost 1 base, and 8 bases lay between the germline ends. The CDR3 spans 13 residues.

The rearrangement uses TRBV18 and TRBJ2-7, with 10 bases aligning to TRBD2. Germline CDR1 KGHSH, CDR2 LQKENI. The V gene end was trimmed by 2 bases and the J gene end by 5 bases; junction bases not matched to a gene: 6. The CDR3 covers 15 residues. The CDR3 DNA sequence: TGTGCCAGCTCACCAACAGCGGGAGGGCCCCACGAGCAGTACTTC. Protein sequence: CASSPTAGGPHEQYF.

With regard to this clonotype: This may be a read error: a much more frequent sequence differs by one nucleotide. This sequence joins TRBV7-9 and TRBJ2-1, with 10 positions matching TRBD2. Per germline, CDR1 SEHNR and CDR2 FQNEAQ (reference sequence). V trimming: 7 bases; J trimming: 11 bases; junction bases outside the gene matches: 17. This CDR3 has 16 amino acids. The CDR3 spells CASIPLEAGGRSKQFF. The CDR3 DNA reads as TGTGCCAGCATCCCCCTTGAAGCGGGAGGGCGCAGTAAGCAGTTCTTC.

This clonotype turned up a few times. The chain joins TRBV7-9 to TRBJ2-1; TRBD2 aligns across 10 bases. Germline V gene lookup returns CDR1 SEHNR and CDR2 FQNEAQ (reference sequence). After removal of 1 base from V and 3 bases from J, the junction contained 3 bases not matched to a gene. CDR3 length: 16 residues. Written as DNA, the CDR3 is TGTGCCAGCAGCTTAGTTACTAGCGGGGACTACAATGAGCAGTTCTTC. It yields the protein CASSLVTSGDYNEQFF. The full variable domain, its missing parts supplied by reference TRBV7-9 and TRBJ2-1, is DTGVSQNPRHKITKRGQNVTFRCDPISEHNRLYWYRQTLGQGPEFLTYFQNEAQLEKSRLLSDRFSAERPKGSFSTLEIQRTEQGDSAMYLCASSLVTSGDYNEQFFGPGTRLTVL.

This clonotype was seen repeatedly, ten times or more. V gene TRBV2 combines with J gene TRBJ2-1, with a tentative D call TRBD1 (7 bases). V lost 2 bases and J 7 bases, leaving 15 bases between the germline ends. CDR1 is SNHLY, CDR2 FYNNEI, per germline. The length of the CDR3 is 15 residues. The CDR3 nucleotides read TGTGCCAGCAGTGAACAGACAGCAGGGGGGAATGAGCAGTTCTTC. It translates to CASSEQTAGGNEQFF.

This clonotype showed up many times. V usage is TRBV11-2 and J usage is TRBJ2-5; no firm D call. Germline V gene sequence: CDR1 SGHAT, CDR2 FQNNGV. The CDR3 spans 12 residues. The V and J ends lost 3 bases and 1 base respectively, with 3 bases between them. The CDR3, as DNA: TGTGCCAGCAGCTTTAGCCAAGAGACCCAGTACTTC. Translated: CASSFSQETQYF.

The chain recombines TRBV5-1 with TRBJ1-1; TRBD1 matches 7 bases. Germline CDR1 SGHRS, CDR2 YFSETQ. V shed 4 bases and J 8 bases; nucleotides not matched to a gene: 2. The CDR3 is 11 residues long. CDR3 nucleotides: TGCGCCAGCAGCAAGGACAGGGAAGCTTTCTTT. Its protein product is CASSKDREAFF.

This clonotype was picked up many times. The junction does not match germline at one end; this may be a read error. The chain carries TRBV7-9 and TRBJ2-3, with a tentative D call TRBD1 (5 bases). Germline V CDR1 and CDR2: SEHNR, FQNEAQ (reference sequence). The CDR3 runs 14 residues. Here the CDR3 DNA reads TGTGCCGGCAGCTTAGTAGAAGGGGCAGATACGCAGTATTTT. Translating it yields CAGSLVEGADTQYF.

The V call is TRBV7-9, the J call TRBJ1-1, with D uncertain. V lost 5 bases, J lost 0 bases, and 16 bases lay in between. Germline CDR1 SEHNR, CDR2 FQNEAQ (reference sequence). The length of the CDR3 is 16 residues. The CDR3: CASSPMADGLNTEAFF. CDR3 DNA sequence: TGTGCCAGCAGCCCAATGGCTGATGGGCTGAACACTGAAGCTTTCTTT. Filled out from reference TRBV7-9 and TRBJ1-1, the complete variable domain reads DTGVSQNPRHKITKRGQNVTFRCDPISEHNRLYWYRQTLGQGPEFLTYFQNEAQLEKSRLLSDRFSAERPKGSFSTLEIQRTEQGDSAMYLCASSPMADGLNTEAFFGQGTRLTVV.

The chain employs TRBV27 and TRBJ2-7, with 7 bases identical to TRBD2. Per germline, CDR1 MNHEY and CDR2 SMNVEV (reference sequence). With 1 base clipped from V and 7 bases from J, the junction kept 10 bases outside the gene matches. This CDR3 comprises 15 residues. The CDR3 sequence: CASSLYGGGPGEQYF. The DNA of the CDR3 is TGTGCCAGCAGTTTATATGGGGGAGGGCCGGGGGAGCAGTACTTC.

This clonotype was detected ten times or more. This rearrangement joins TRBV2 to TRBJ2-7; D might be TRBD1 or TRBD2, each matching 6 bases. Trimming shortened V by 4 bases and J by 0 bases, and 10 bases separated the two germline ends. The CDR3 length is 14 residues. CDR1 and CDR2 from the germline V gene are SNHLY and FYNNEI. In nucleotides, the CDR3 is TGTGCCAGCAGTGTACGGGGGCACTCCTACGAGCAGTACTTC. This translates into CASSVRGHSYEQYF.